A single sample is the source of the 25 T cell receptor beta chains below, sequenced in a study of Graves' ophthalmopathy and Graves' hyperthyroidism. Amplification of TCR beta CDR3 regions used RNA transcripts. HTBI-primed RT-PCR formed the first round, and a multiplex PCR formed the second. TCRdb re-derived calls from the multiplex PCR reads in MiXCR, one entry per CDR3 protein. Found here are a few hundred thousand distinct CDR3 sequences, over 15% of them singletons; the top ten hold 7%. The sample taken for sequencing was peripheral blood. These receptor sequences come from a woman younger than 35 with stable Graves' hyperthyroidism.

This clonotype showed up many times. This sequence joins TRBV6-1 and TRBJ2-5; 8 positions agree with TRBD2. V trimming: 2 bases; J trimming: 2 bases; junction bases outside the gene matches: 7. Per germline, CDR1 MNHNS and CDR2 SASEGT. This CDR3 is 16 amino acids long. The CDR3 DNA sequence: TGTGCCAGCAGTGAACATCGGGGGGGCGGACAAGAGACCCAGTACTTC. Protein product: CASSEHRGGGQETQYF.

This clonotype was found many times. This chain links TRBV5-5 with TRBJ2-5, with 9 bases aligning to TRBD2. V shed 0 bases and J 5 bases; nucleotides not matched to a gene: 8. From germline, CDR1 is SGHKS and CDR2 YYEKEE (reference sequence). There are 16 residues in the CDR3. The chain's CDR3 is CASSLVLAGFDETQYF. The DNA of the CDR3 is TGTGCCAGCAGCTTGGTGCTAGCGGGGTTCGACGAGACCCAGTACTTC.

CDR3 DNA: TGCGCCAGCATTAAGCGGGGGGCCAACCAAGAGACCCAGTACTTC. Translated: CASIKRGANQETQYF. The rearrangement links TRBV5-1 to TRBJ2-5; 9 bases map to TRBD2. Germline V gene sequence: CDR1 SGHRS, CDR2 YFSETQ. V lost 6 bases, J lost 0 bases, and 6 bases stayed unmatched. The CDR3 runs 15 residues.

Ten or more counts support this clonotype. The chain uses TRBV20-1 and TRBJ1-1; possible D gene TRBD1, 6 bases. V gave up 3 bases and J gave up 0 bases, with 11 bases separating them. CDR1 DFQATT and CDR2 SNEGSKA come from the germline V gene (reference sequence). The CDR3 covers 14 residues. Here the CDR3 reads CSARDSGMNTEAFF. DNA of the CDR3: TGCAGTGCTAGGGACAGTGGAATGAACACTGAAGCTTTCTTT.

Regarding this clonotype: A read error may be the cause here, since a much bigger clone is one base away. The chain is built from TRBV7-8 and TRBJ1-5; D ambiguous. The better agreement between TRBJ2-3 and the DNA end casts doubt on the J call. Germline V lookup: CDR1 SGHVS, CDR2 FQNEAQ. The length of the CDR3 is 16 residues. The CDR3 sequence: CASSLDLSGFNQPQYF. The CDR3 DNA reads TGTGCCAGCAGCTTAGATTTGTCCGGGTTCAATCAGCCCCAGTATTTT.

This clonotype was found many times. This chain joins TRBV24-1 and TRBJ2-7; either TRBD1 or TRBD2 may fit D (5 bases each). V was trimmed by 4 bases and J by 8 bases, leaving 11 bases between them. Germline-derived CDR1 and CDR2 are KGHDR and SFDVKD. The CDR3 consists of 12 residues. As DNA, the CDR3 is TGTGCCACCAGTGACCTGGGACGTCAGCAGTACTTC. This gives the protein CATSDLGRQQYF.

CDR3 sequence (DNA): TGCAGTGCTAGACCCCCTGCCGGGGGAGAGACCCAGTACTTC. Translated, it gives CSARPPAGGETQYF. The chain is built from TRBV20-1 and TRBJ2-5; D may be TRBD2 (6 bases). Per germline, CDR1 DFQATT and CDR2 SNEGSKA (reference sequence). Trimming took off 2 bases at V and 4 bases at J, with 14 bases between the two ends. The CDR3 is 14 amino acids.

This clonotype was seen at least ten times. The junction differs from germline at one of its ends, possibly a read error. V usage is TRBV4-1 and J usage is TRBJ2-7; D possibly corresponds to TRBD1 (6 bases). Germline V gene sequence: CDR1 MGHRA, CDR2 YSYEKL. There are 13 residues in the CDR3. The CDR3 region has the DNA TGTGCCAGCAGTCAGGACAGCTCCTACGAGCAGTACTTC. Translated, it gives CASSQDSSYEQYF.

This clonotype has at least ten counts. In DNA, the CDR3 is TGTGCCAGCAGCTCCAGGGGTCCCTACGAGCAGTACTTC. Its translation: CASSSRGPYEQYF. The chain recombines TRBV7-9 with TRBJ2-7; TRBD1 might be the D (6 bases). The length of the CDR3 is 13 residues. The V gene lost 4 bases and the J gene lost 2 bases, with 9 bases spanning the gap. The germline CDR1 and CDR2 sequences are SEHNR and FQNEAQ (reference sequence). Complete variable domain (other parts from reference TRBV7-9 and TRBJ2-7): DTGVSQNPRHKITKRGQNVTFRCDPISEHNRLYWYRQTLGQGPEFLTYFQNEAQLEKSRLLSDRFSAERPKGSFSTLEIQRTEQGDSAMYLCASSSRGPYEQYFGPGTRLTVT.

This clonotype was counted once. No conserved phenylalanine or tryptophan is present at the end of the CDR3, so a read error is the likely explanation. The chain recombines TRBV5-1 with TRBJ2-5; 8 bases fit TRBD2. Germline lookup yields CDR1 SGHRS and CDR2 YFSETQ. The CDR3 extends over 15 amino acids. This chain's CDR3 is CVSSQGLGPQETQYV. In DNA, the CDR3 is TGCGTCAGCAGCCAGGGACTAGGGCCCCAAGAGACCCAGTACGTC.

This clonotype was recorded at least ten times. The chain has TRBV7-9 and TRBJ1-5; D is ambiguous. V was cut by 1 base and J by 6 bases, with 10 bases left in between. The CDR3 sequence is 14 residues long. CDR1 and CDR2 (germline): SEHNR, FQNEAQ (reference sequence). CDR3 sequence: CASSLERVGQPQHF. CDR3 nucleotides: TGTGCCAGCAGCTTAGAGAGGGTTGGTCAGCCCCAGCATTTT.

This clonotype was detected ten times or more. The chain employs TRBV24-1 and TRBJ1-2; D might be TRBD1 (5 bases). V was shortened by 2 bases and J by 4 bases, with 10 bases between the two germline ends. Germline V CDR1 and CDR2: KGHDR, SFDVKD. This CDR3 has 14 residues. The CDR3 region is CATSDSAGSYGYTF. Here the CDR3 DNA reads TGTGCCACCAGTGATTCGGCAGGGTCCTATGGCTACACCTTC.

Turning to this clonotype: Possible read error: a much larger clone is one base away. V is TRBV29-1 and J is TRBJ1-5; D gene ambiguous. Germline V gives CDR1 SQVTM, CDR2 ANQGSEA. The ends were cut back, 7 bases at V and 7 bases at J, with 17 bases in the middle. The length of the CDR3 is 13 residues. As DNA, the CDR3 is TGCAGCGGCTCACCCGGGGTAGTCCAGCCCCAGCATTTT. This encodes CSGSPGVVQPQHF.

This clonotype was detected only a few times. Lacking the conserved final phenylalanine or tryptophan, this CDR3 likely reflects a read error. This rearrangement joins TRBV6-1 to TRBJ1-1; D is unresolved. V lost 7 bases and J 3 bases, leaving 15 bases between the germline ends. The CDR3 covers 14 residues. CDR1 and CDR2 (germline): MNHNS, SASEGT. The CDR3 region is CASIARQPDTEAFL. The CDR3 coding sequence is TGTGCCAGCATCGCCCGGCAGCCGGACACTGAAGCTTTCCTT.

Many counts were recorded for this clonotype. The V and J genes are TRBV6-2 or TRBV6-3 and TRBJ1-2, with unresolved D. Between the trimmed V and J ends, which lost 3 bases and 4 bases, there was a span of 15 bases. Looked up from germline, CDR1 is MNHEY and CDR2 is SVGEGT. This CDR3 is built from 15 residues. Written as DNA, the CDR3 is TGTGCCAGCAGTTATCGCCAGGCGATCCTCTATGGCTACACCTTC. Protein: CASSYRQAILYGYTF.

This clonotype was picked up many times. The chain recombines TRBV11-3 with TRBJ2-5, with TRBD2 matching over 11 bases. Trimming took 4 bases from V and 1 from J; bases not matched to a gene: 5. From germline, CDR1 is SGHNT and CDR2 YENEEA. The CDR3 consists of 16 residues. In DNA, the CDR3 is TGTGCCAGCAGCTCTACCGGGACTAGCGGCCAAGAGACCCAGTACTTC. This sequence encodes CASSSTGTSGQETQYF.

This clonotype has at least ten counts. This chain uses TRBV20-1 with TRBJ1-2, with unresolved D. Germline V gene sequence: CDR1 DFQATT, CDR2 SNEGSKA (reference sequence). The CDR3 length is 14 residues. V was trimmed by 0 bases and J by 2 bases, leaving 10 bases between them. CDR3 in DNA: TGCAGTGCTAGAGATCCGGAAGGAAACTATGGCTACACCTTC. This translates into CSARDPEGNYGYTF.

This chain uses TRBV4-2 with TRBJ2-7; D is unclear. The CDR3 loop spans 14 amino acids. V lost 0 bases and J 2 bases, leaving 8 bases between the germline ends. The germline V gene has CDR1 LGHNA and CDR2 YNFKEQ. CDR3 DNA: TGTGCCAGCAGCCAAGACGCGGCCGCCTACGAGCAGTACTTC. This sequence encodes CASSQDAAAYEQYF.

This clonotype was observed many times. The chain uses TRBV6-2 or TRBV6-3 and TRBJ1-2; maybe TRBD1 (5 bases). Trimming shortened V by 2 bases and J by 1 base, and 8 bases separated the two germline ends. CDR1 and CDR2 (germline): MNHEY, SVGEGT. The CDR3 consists of 14 residues. The CDR3 DNA is TGTGCCAGCAGTTACCCAGACAGTAACTATGGCTACACCTTC. Translating gives CASSYPDSNYGYTF.

This clonotype was seen ten or more times. The chain has TRBV12-3 or TRBV12-4 and TRBJ2-2; D is undetermined. CDR3 length equals 13 residues. Deletions cut 4 bases from V and 4 bases from J, with 7 bases between. CDR3 region: CASSSIITGELFF. The CDR3, as DNA: TGTGCCAGCAGTTCCATAATCACCGGGGAGCTGTTTTTT.

There are many counts of this clonotype. This rearrangement joins TRBV19 to TRBJ1-2, with 8 bases fitting TRBD1. There are 17 residues in the CDR3. Germline-derived CDR1 and CDR2 are LNHDA and SQIVND (reference sequence). V lost 3 bases, J lost 2 bases, and 11 bases stayed unmatched. The CDR3 coding sequence is TGTGCCAGTAGTATCTCATCCGGGACAGGTGGCAACTATGGCTACACCTTC. This sequence encodes CASSISSGTGGNYGYTF. The full variable domain, completed using reference TRBV19 and TRBJ1-2, is DGGITQSPKYLFRKEGQNVTLSCEQNLNHDAMYWYRQDPGQGLRLIYYSQIVNDFQKGDIAEGYSVSREKKESFPLTVTSAQKNPTAFYLCASSISSGTGGNYGYTFGSGTRLTVV.

This clonotype has just a few counts. This rearrangement joins TRBV19 to TRBJ2-2; 7 bases align to TRBD2. The V and J ends lost 7 bases and 6 bases, in that order; junction bases with no gene match: 11. CDR3 length: 15 residues. Germline lookup yields CDR1 LNHDA and CDR2 SQIVND (reference sequence). CDR3 amino acids: CASNSGGLEAGELFF. The CDR3 nucleotides read TGTGCCAGTAACTCGGGGGGACTGGAAGCCGGGGAGCTGTTTTTT.

This clonotype was counted a few times. The rearrangement links TRBV5-1 to TRBJ2-2; TRBD1 or TRBD2 may be the D gene (5 bases each). V was pared by 1 base and J by 1 base, with 8 bases between. The CDR3 covers 15 residues. In germline, CDR1 is SGHRS, CDR2 YFSETQ. CDR3 sequence: CASSLYGGNTGELFF. The CDR3 DNA is TGCGCCAGCAGCTTGTATGGGGGGAACACCGGGGAGCTGTTTTTT. The complete variable domain, with remaining parts taken from reference TRBV5-1 and TRBJ2-2, reads KAGVTQTPRYLIKTRGQQVTLSCSPISGHRSVSWYQQTPGQGLQFLFEYFSETQRNKGNFPGRFSGRQFSNSRSEMNVSTLELGDSALYLCASSLYGGNTGELFFGEGSRLTVL.

This clonotype showed up many times. The rearrangement uses TRBV15 and TRBJ1-5, with D uncertain. V lost 0 bases and J lost 0, with 9 bases in between. Germline V gives CDR1 LNHNV, CDR2 YYDKDF (reference sequence). The CDR3 is 16 residues long. CDR3 coding DNA: TGTGCCACCAGCAGAGAATTTGCGATTAGCAATCAGCCCCAGCATTTT. Its translation is CATSREFAISNQPQHF.

This clonotype was picked up a small number of times. This chain links TRBV19 with TRBJ2-6; the D gene is possibly TRBD2 (5 bases). Between the trimmed V and J ends, which lost 5 bases and 0 bases, there was a span of 11 bases. Germline lookup yields CDR1 LNHDA and CDR2 SQIVND (reference sequence). This CDR3 spans 16 amino acids. DNA of the CDR3: TGTGCCAGTAGTTTTGACCGGGGCTCTGGGGCCAACGTCCTGACTTTC. Its translation: CASSFDRGSGANVLTF. Looking up the rest from reference TRBV19 and TRBJ2-6 gives the full variable domain: DGGITQSPKYLFRKEGQNVTLSCEQNLNHDAMYWYRQDPGQGLRLIYYSQIVNDFQKGDIAEGYSVSREKKESFPLTVTSAQKNPTAFYLCASSFDRGSGANVLTFGAGSRLTVL.